This TCR beta chain was observed in a study of blood T cell repertoires in COVID-19. Germline CDR1 LNHNV, CDR2 YYDKDF (reference sequence). The V gene end was trimmed by 3 bases and the J gene end by 4 bases; junction bases not matched to a gene: 5. This CDR3 has 15 amino acids. Measured with immunoSEQ multiplex PCR; TCRdb has only the in-frame clones, and not every one. Of around 23,000 clones in the sample, approximately 86% were seen once. The sequence was collected from a man in his fifties with active COVID-19. The sequenced material came from peripheral blood. The chain combines TRBV15 with TRBJ2-5; 10 nucleotides agree with TRBD1. The CDR3 sequence is CATSSMTGGGETQYF. The DNA for the CDR3 is TGTGCCACCAGCAGCATGACAGGGGGCGGAGAGACCCAGTACTTC.